A selection of T cell receptor beta chains follows, all from one sample in a study of blood T cell repertoires in COVID-19. Assay: immunoSEQ multiplex PCR; the TCRdb copy retains only in-frame clones and omits some. The profile shows some 400,000 clones, 90% of them singletons. The sequencing sample was made of peripheral blood. Receptors originate from a man aged 18 to 30 with active or convalescent COVID-19. CDR3s include the opening cysteine and the closing phenylalanine or tryptophan. The D gene is left open where the match is weak. Some rows mark clone size as missing; the rest say once, few, many or name a class of expanded clone.

TRBJ2-2 | NA | NA | TRBV27 | CASSLLQQYTGELFF | TGTGCCAGCAGTTTATTGCAACAGTACACCGGGGAGCTGTTTTTT
TRBJ1-2 | TRBD1 | NA | TRBV19 | CASRGTDRESGYTF | TGTGCCAGTAGGGGGACGGACAGGGAAAGTGGCTACACCTTC
TRBJ1-1 | NA | NA | TRBV19 | CASSSSGGHTEAFF | TGTGCCAGTAGCTCGTCGGGGGGGCACACTGAAGCTTTCTTT
TRBJ1-1 | TRBD1 | NA | TRBV18 | CASSAGQEPEAFF | TGTGCCAGCTCTGCCGGACAGGAACCTGAAGCTTTCTTT
TRBJ2-3 | TRBD2 | NA | TRBV2 | CASKAGGGDTQYF | TGTGCCAGCAAAGCGGGGGGGGGAGATACGCAGTATTTT
TRBJ1-5 | TRBD1 | NA | TRBV30 | CAWNQNRGNQPQHF | TGTGCCTGGAACCAAAACAGGGGAAATCAGCCCCAGCATTTT
TRBJ2-7 | NA | NA | TRBV28 | CASSFPQGGSYEQYF | TGTGCCAGCAGTTTTCCTCAGGGTGGCTCCTACGAGCAGTACTTC
TRBJ2-5 | NA | NA | TRBV24-1 | CATSDPGLWGTQYF | TGTGCCACCAGTGACCCGGGACTTTGGGGGACCCAGTACTTC
TRBJ1-2 | NA | NA | TRBV18 | CASSTDRTGINGYTF | TGTGCCAGCTCAACCGACAGGACTGGAATTAATGGCTACACCTTC
TRBJ2-7 | TRBD2 | few | TRBV7-2 | CASSSLAGSYEQYF | TGTGCCAGCAGCTCCCTAGCGGGCTCCTACGAGCAGTACTTC
TRBJ2-6 | NA | NA | TRBV7-2 | CASSPQVSSGANVLTF | TGTGCCAGCAGCCCGCAGGTTTCCTCTGGGGCCAACGTCCTGACTTTC
TRBJ2-3 | NA | NA | TRBV6-5 | CASSYSRRAITDTQYF | TGTGCCAGCAGTTACTCGCGCAGGGCTATCACAGATACGCAGTATTTT
TRBJ1-2 | NA | NA | TRBV7-2 | CASSLAPGENYGYTF | TGTGCCAGCAGCTTAGCCCCGGGTGAAAACTATGGCTACACCTTC
TRBJ1-4 | NA | once | TRBV4-1 | CASSQAGEKLFF | TGCGCCAGCAGCCAAGCGGGTGAAAAACTGTTTTTT
TRBJ1-5 | NA | NA | TRBV19 | CASTPERGYQPQHF | TGTGCCAGTACACCGGAGAGGGGGTATCAGCCCCAGCATTTT
TRBJ2-1 | TRBD1 | NA | TRBV18 | CASSPETGGYNEQFF | TGTGCCAGCTCACCAGAGACAGGGGGGTACAATGAGCAGTTCTTC
TRBJ1-5 | TRBD1 | NA | TRBV19 | CASSTDRGRGNQPQHF | TGTGCCAGTAGCACAGACAGGGGTCGGGGCAATCAGCCCCAGCATTTT
TRBJ2-1 | TRBD2 | NA | TRBV15 | CATSRGTRVDEQFF | TGTGCCACCAGCAGAGGGACTAGAGTCGATGAGCAGTTCTTC
TRBJ2-5 | TRBD2 | NA | TRBV7-3 | CASSLIGRGGQETQYF | TGTGCCAGCAGCTTAATAGGGAGGGGCGGTCAAGAGACCCAGTACTTC
TRBJ2-1 | NA | NA | TRBV6-5 | CASTGTTTTEQFF | TGTGCCAGCACTGGAACTACTACTACTGAGCAGTTCTTC
TRBJ2-5 | TRBD1 | NA | TRBV6-2/TRBV6-3 | CASSYSGQKAQETQYF | TGTGCCAGCAGTTACTCGGGACAGAAAGCCCAAGAGACCCAGTACTTC
TRBJ2-1 | TRBD1 | many | TRBV6-4 | CASSDSTGGGNEQFF | TGTGCCAGCAGTGACTCGACAGGGGGGGGCAATGAGCAGTTCTTC
TRBJ1-5 | TRBD1 | NA | TRBV5-8 | CASSFYQGARYQPQHF | TGTGCCAGCAGCTTTTATCAGGGGGCTAGGTATCAGCCCCAGCATTTT
TRBJ2-6 | NA | NA | TRBV18 | CASSLKQGAGANVLTF | TGTGCCAGCTCGCTGAAACAGGGTGCTGGGGCCAACGTCCTGACTTTC
TRBJ1-2 | NA | NA | TRBV15 | CATSRRGRSDHYGYTF | TGTGCCACCAGCAGGAGGGGGAGAAGCGACCACTATGGCTACACCTTC
TRBJ2-7 | TRBD1 | NA | TRBV5-4 | CASRSDRGPYEQYF | TGTGCCAGCAGATCCGACAGGGGTCCCTACGAGCAGTACTTC
TRBJ2-1 | TRBD2 | NA | TRBV12-3/TRBV12-4 | CASSFIGRPEQFF | TGTGCCAGCAGTTTTATCGGGAGGCCCGAGCAGTTCTTC
TRBJ1-1 | TRBD1 | NA | TRBV27 | CASSRRGLDTEAFF | TGTGCCAGCAGTAGGAGGGGGCTCGACACTGAAGCTTTCTTT
TRBJ1-1 | NA | few | TRBV30 | CAWSSGEVDRYTEAFF | TGTGCCTGGAGTTCCGGGGAAGTCGACAGGTACACTGAAGCTTTCTTT
TRBJ2-3 | TRBD1 | NA | TRBV24-1 | CATSDPPGTGVADTQYF | TGTGCCACCAGTGACCCTCCCGGGACAGGGGTTGCAGATACGCAGTATTTT
TRBJ1-4 | TRBD1 | NA | TRBV5-1 | CASSVDRHEKLFF | TGCGCCAGCAGCGTGGACAGGCATGAAAAACTGTTTTTT
TRBJ2-1 | TRBD1 | NA | TRBV7-9 | CASSLGPGGNEQFF | TGTGCCAGCAGCTTAGGTCCAGGGGGCAACGAGCAGTTCTTC